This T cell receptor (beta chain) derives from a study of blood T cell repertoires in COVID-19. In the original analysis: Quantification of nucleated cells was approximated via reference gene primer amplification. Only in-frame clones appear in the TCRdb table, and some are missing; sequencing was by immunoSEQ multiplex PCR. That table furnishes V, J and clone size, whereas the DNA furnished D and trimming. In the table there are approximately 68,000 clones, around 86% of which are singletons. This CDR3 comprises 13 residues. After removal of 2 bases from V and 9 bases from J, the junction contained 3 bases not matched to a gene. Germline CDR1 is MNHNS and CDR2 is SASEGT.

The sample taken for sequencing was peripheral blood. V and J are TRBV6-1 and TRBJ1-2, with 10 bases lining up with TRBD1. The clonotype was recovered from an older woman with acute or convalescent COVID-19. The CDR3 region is CASSERDRGSYTF. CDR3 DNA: TGTGCCAGCAGTGAACGGGACAGGGGTAGCTACACCTTC.